These T cell receptor beta chains were read from a single sample in a study of identical twins. MiXCR was run by TCRdb on the 5' RACE reads, yielding one entry per CDR3 protein. The data hold roughly 1,500,000 distinct CDR3 sequences, with 32% observed a single time. The material sequenced was cord blood. The receptors were gathered from a newborn girl in good health. The conserved cysteine and the conserved F or W are not part of the CDR3 here. Fields, in order: V gene, CDR3 length, J gene, CDR3 protein.

>TRBV12-3/TRBV12-4|12|TRBJ1-6
ASSFYRDNSPLH
>TRBV19|12|TRBJ1-5
ASSILPSNQPQH
>TRBV6-1|15|TRBJ1-6
ASSEHGGWGYNSPLH
>TRBV19|10|TRBJ1-4
ASNDVSEKLF
>TRBV11-3|14|TRBJ2-5
ASSLEGTSGYNEQY
>TRBV5-1|14|TRBJ2-7
ASSLLTGPRYNEQY
>TRBV21-1|14|TRBJ2-2
ASSRAPRKNTGELF
>TRBV4-2|14|TRBJ2-2
ASSQEASGSTGELF
>TRBV4-1|13|TRBJ2-3
ASSQGSLNTDTQY
>TRBV5-1|12|TRBJ2-1
ASSSGAPYNEQF
>TRBV29-1|11|TRBJ2-3
SVDPGGPDTQY
>TRBV10-3|12|TRBJ2-7
AISGKGQSYEQY
>TRBV12-3/TRBV12-4|12|TRBJ1-1
ASSLITLNTEAF
>TRBV7-2|9|TRBJ2-6
ASSAGPVLT
>TRBV12-3/TRBV12-4|14|TRBJ2-3
ASSLGGTLMADTQY
>TRBV5-1|16|TRBJ2-3
ASSPGTSFTGTTDTQY
>TRBV14|14|TRBJ2-2
ASSRYVSQGYGELF
>TRBV6-1|12|TRBJ1-5
ASSGVISNQPQH
>TRBV15|13|TRBJ2-5
ATNSGRTLQETQY
>TRBV5-6|13|TRBJ1-5
ASSRGQVLNQPQH
>TRBV25-1|14|TRBJ2-4
ASTQTSGVGQNIQY
>TRBV4-1|12|TRBJ2-1
ASSQVGKGKGQF
>TRBV20-1|10|TRBJ2-7
SAPGQTYEQY
>TRBV4-1|11|TRBJ2-1
ASSQDSKEDQF
>TRBV6-5|16|TRBJ2-3
ASSYAPLKRGGTDTQY
>TRBV20-1|12|TRBJ2-3
SDVPSGGVDTQY
>TRBV7-2|11|TRBJ1-5
ASRLRFNQPQH
>TRBV27|16|TRBJ1-6
ASSPHDMLSSYNSPLH